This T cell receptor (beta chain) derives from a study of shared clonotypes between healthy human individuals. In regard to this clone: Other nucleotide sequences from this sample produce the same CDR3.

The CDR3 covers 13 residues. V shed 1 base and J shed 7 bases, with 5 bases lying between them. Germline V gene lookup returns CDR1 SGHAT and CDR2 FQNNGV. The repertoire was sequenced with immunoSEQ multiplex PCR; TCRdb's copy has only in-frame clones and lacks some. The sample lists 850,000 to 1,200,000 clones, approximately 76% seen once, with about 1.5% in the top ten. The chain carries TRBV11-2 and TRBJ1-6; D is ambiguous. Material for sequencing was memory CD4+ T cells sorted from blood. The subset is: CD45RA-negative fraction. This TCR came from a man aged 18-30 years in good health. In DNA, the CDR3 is TGTGCCAGCAGCTTAGGTGGCAATTCACCCCTCCACTTT. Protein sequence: CASSLGGNSPLHF.